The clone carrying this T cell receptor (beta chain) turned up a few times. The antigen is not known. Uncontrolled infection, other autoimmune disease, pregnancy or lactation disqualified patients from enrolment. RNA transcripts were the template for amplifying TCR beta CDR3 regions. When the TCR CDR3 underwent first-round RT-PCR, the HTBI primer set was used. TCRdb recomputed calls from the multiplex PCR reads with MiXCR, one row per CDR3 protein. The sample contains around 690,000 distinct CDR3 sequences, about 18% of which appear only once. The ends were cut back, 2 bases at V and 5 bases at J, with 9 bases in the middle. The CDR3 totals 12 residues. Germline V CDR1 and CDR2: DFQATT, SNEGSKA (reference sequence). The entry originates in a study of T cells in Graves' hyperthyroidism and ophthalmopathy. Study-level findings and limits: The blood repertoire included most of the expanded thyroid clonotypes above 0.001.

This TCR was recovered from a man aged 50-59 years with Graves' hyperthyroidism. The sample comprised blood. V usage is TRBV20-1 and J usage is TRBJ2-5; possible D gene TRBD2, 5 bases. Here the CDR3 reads CSARTSIETQYF. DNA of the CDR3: TGCAGTGCTAGAACTAGTATCGAGACCCAGTACTTC.